Given below is one T cell receptor beta chain in context. The data are from a study of control samples from healthy donors and cancer patients. Clones were sequenced by immunoSEQ multiplex PCR, and TCRdb holds only the in-frame ones, with some missing. The sample includes about 120,000 clones, roughly nine tenths seen only once; the top ten take 1.1%. There are 17 residues in the CDR3. Trimming pared 4 bases from V and 5 bases from J, leaving 23 bases between. CDR1 and CDR2 (germline): LGHDT, YNNKEL (reference sequence). The source of this sequence is a woman between 50 and 59 years old with colorectal cancer. The chain employs TRBV3-1 (or the pseudogene TRBV3-2) and TRBJ2-5, with D perhaps matching TRBD1 (6 bases). The sequenced material came from PBMCs. As DNA, the CDR3 is TGTGCCAGCAGCCGAAAAAGGAAGACAGGTGACTATGAGACCCAGTACTTC. This gives the protein CASSRKRKTGDYETQYF.